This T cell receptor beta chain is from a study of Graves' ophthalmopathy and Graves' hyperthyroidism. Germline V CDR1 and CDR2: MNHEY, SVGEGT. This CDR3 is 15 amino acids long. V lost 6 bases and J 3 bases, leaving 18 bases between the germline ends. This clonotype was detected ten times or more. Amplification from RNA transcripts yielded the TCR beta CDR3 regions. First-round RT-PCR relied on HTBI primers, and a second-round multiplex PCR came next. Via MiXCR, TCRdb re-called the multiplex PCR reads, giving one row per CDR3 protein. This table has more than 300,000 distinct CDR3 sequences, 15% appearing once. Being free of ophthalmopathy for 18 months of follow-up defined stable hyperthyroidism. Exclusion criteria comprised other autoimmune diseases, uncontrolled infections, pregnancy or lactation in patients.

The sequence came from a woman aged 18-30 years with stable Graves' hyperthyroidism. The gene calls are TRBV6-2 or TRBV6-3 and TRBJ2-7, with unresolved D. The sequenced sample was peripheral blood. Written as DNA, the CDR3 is TGTGCCAGCAGCCTCTTAACTTGGACGGACTACGAGCAGTACTTC. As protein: CASSLLTWTDYEQYF.